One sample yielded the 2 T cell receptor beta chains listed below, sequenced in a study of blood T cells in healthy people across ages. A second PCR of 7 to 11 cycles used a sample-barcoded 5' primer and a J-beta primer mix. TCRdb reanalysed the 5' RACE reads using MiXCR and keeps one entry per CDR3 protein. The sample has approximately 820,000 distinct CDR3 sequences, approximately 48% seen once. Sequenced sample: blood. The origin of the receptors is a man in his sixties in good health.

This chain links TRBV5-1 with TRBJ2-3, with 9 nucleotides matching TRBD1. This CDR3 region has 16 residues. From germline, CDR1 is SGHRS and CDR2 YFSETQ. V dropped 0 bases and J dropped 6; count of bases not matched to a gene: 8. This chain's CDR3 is CASSLAGTGGADTQYF. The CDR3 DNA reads TGCGCCAGCAGCTTGGCGGGAACAGGGGGCGCGGATACGCAGTATTTT.

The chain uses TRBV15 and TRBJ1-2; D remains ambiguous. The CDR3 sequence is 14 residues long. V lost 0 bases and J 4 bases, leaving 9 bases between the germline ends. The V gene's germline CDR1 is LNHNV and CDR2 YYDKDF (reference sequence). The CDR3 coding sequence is TGTGCCACCAGCAGAGAGGAGGCACGCTATGGCTACACCTTC. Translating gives CATSREEARYGYTF.